This record looks at one T cell receptor beta chain sequence and its context. Antigen unknown. The CDR3 runs 15 residues. CDR1 and CDR2 from the germline V gene are SGHVS and FQNEAQ. J was trimmed by 6 bases and V by 2 bases; bases with no gene match: 9. This entry is derived from a study of T cell responses to AZD1222 COVID-19 vaccine. TCRdb's copy holds only in-frame clones and misses some; the assay was immunoSEQ multiplex PCR. The sample contains about 140,000 clones, about 92% of which appear only once. Study findings and constraints: Mostly white British, mostly female donors; authors suggested clonal diversity may be underestimated.

This TCR was recovered from an adult in good health. V usage is TRBV7-8 and J usage is TRBJ2-7; 8 nucleotides line up with TRBD2. The sample consisted of peripheral blood, taken on day 0 of MenACWY control vaccination. This chain's CDR3 is CASSLWDSGTSEQYF. The CDR3 coding sequence is TGTGCCAGCAGCTTATGGGATAGCGGGACTTCCGAGCAGTACTTC. Based on the CDR3 plus reference TRBV7-8 and TRBJ2-7, the full variable domain is GAGVSQSPRYKVAKRGQDVALRCDPISGHVSLFWYQQALGQGPEFLTYFQNEAQLDKSGLPSDRFFAERPEGSVSTLKIQRTQQEDSAVYLCASSLWDSGTSEQYFGPGTRLTVT.